Below, 21 T cell receptor beta chains from the same sample are listed, as sequenced in a study of T cell changes during pregnancy in multiple sclerosis. TCRdb keeps only in-frame clones here, not all; method: immunoSEQ multiplex PCR. The data show around 50,000 clones, around 92% seen once. This specimen consisted of CD4+ T cells from peripheral blood mononuclear cells, obtained after pregnancy. Receptors originate from a female donor with multiple sclerosis, enrolled in a pregnancy study.

This sequence joins TRBV6-4 and TRBJ1-6; possibly TRBD1 for D (5 bases). CDR1 is MRHNA and CDR2 is SNTAGT in the germline V gene. The CDR3 sequence is 15 residues long. The V end lost 6 bases, the J end lost 7 bases, and 16 bases lay between the germline ends. Written as DNA, the CDR3 is TGTGCCAGCAGCCCCGCTATGGGGCAGAATTCACCCCTCCACTTT. It specifies CASSPAMGQNSPLHF.

CDR3 loop: CASSNTAWQPQHF. The DNA for the CDR3 is TGTGCCAGCAGTAATACAGCCTGGCAGCCCCAGCATTTT. This chain joins TRBV27 and TRBJ1-5; D not resolved. Between the trimmed V and J ends, which lost 5 bases and 7 bases, there was a span of 12 bases. This CDR3 contains 13 residues. CDR1 and CDR2 from the germline V gene are MNHEY and SMNVEV (reference sequence).

The rearrangement links TRBV7-3 to TRBJ2-7, with TRBD1 matching 10 bases. After removal of 1 base from V and 2 bases from J, the junction contained 2 bases not matched to a gene. Germline V gene lookup returns CDR1 SGHTA and CDR2 FQGTGA. The CDR3 consists of 15 residues. The CDR3 DNA is TGTGCCAGCAGCTTAATGGGACAGGGGCCCTACGAGCAGTACTTC. Its translation is CASSLMGQGPYEQYF.

The J gene is TRBJ2-5, the V gene TRBV7-9; 12 nucleotides line up with TRBD1. The CDR3 contains 16 residues. Germline loops: CDR1 SEHNR, CDR2 FQNEAQ (reference sequence). V dropped 5 bases and J dropped 5; count of bases not matched to a gene: 9. The CDR3 sequence: CASSPGQGAQSETQYF. The DNA for the CDR3 is TGTGCCAGCAGCCCGGGACAGGGGGCGCAATCGGAGACCCAGTACTTC. The whole variable domain, filled in from reference TRBV7-9 and TRBJ2-5, reads DTGVSQNPRHKITKRGQNVTFRCDPISEHNRLYWYRQTLGQGPEFLTYFQNEAQLEKSRLLSDRFSAERPKGSFSTLEIQRTEQGDSAMYLCASSPGQGAQSETQYFGPGTRLLVL.

The rearrangement joins TRBV9 to TRBJ1-1; D ambiguous. Trimming pared 4 bases from V and 6 bases from J, leaving 13 bases between. CDR1 and CDR2 (germline): SGDLS, YYNGEE. This CDR3 region has 13 residues. CDR3 sequence (DNA): TGTGCCAGCAGCCTACTAGTGTCAGCTGAAGCTTTCTTT. Amino acid sequence: CASSLLVSAEAFF.

V usage is TRBV6-1 and J usage is TRBJ2-3, with D perhaps TRBD1 (5 bases). Germline-derived CDR1 and CDR2 are MNHNS and SASEGT. V gave up 1 base and J gave up 6 bases, with 17 bases separating them. The CDR3 extends over 16 amino acids. The CDR3 DNA sequence: TGTGCCAGCAGTGAAGTAAAGTTTAGGGGTGGGGATACGCAGTATTTT. Translated: CASSEVKFRGGDTQYF.

The rearrangement links TRBV11-2 to TRBJ1-2, with 10 bases matching TRBD1. J lost 6 bases, V lost 5 bases, and 6 bases had no gene match. Germline CDR1 SGHAT, CDR2 FQNNGV. CDR3 length: 14 amino acids. The CDR3: CASSQDRGLDGYTF. The CDR3, as DNA: TGTGCCAGCAGCCAAGACAGGGGGCTCGATGGCTACACCTTC.

In its sample, this clone was seen a few times. CDR3 loop: CASSLFPTATGELDSPLHF. CDR3 DNA: TGTGCCAGCAGTTTATTCCCCACAGCAACAGGGGAGCTAGATTCACCCCTCCACTTT. The chain couples TRBV27 to TRBJ1-6; 7 bases are shared with TRBD1. The germline CDR1 and CDR2 sequences are MNHEY and SMNVEV (reference sequence). After removal of 1 base from V and 8 bases from J, the junction contained 17 bases not matched to a gene. CDR3 length: 19 amino acids.

This clone was observed a single time. The chain combines TRBV2 with TRBJ1-5; TRBD1 agrees at 8 bases. Losses at the gene ends were 4 bases for V and 4 bases for J; bases not matched to a gene: 3. Germline V lookup: CDR1 SNHLY, CDR2 FYNNEI. The length of the CDR3 is 14 residues. The chain's CDR3 is CASSGGQGNQPQHF. DNA for the CDR3: TGTGCCAGCAGTGGAGGACAGGGAAATCAGCCCCAGCATTTT.

This chain uses TRBV9 with TRBJ1-2; D remains unclear. V lost 0 bases to trimming and J lost 2 bases, with 8 bases between them. Germline V gene lookup returns CDR1 SGDLS and CDR2 YYNGEE. This CDR3 comprises 14 residues. The CDR3 reads CASSVAAQNYGYTF. The DNA of the CDR3 is TGTGCCAGCAGCGTAGCTGCTCAGAACTATGGCTACACCTTC.

The J gene is TRBJ2-7, the V gene TRBV9; TRBD1 agrees at 12 bases. The J segment lost 2 bases and the V segment lost 1 base, leaving 4 bases of the junction unmatched. Looked up from germline, CDR1 is SGDLS and CDR2 is YYNGEE. This CDR3 spans 16 amino acids. The DNA for the CDR3 is TGTGCCAGCAGCGTAACCGGGACAGGGGGCACCTACGAGCAGTACTTC. Translating it yields CASSVTGTGGTYEQYF.

The V call is TRBV6-6, the J call TRBJ1-1; possibly TRBD1 for D (5 bases). In germline, CDR1 is MNHNY, CDR2 SVGAGI (reference sequence). The length of the CDR3 is 16 residues. Trimming left V 2 bases short and J 1 base short, with 14 bases between. CDR3 in amino acids: CASSYRAGGRNTEAFF. In DNA form, the CDR3 reads TGTGCCAGCAGTTACCGAGCTGGGGGGAGGAACACTGAAGCTTTCTTT.

V is TRBV27 and J is TRBJ2-2, with D maybe TRBD2 (6 bases). The CDR3 spans 14 residues. CDR1 MNHEY and CDR2 SMNVEV come from the germline V gene (reference sequence). The V gene lost 8 bases and the J gene lost 5 bases, with 15 bases spanning the gap. The CDR3 DNA reads TGTGCCAGCCGCGAGTTGGCGGGGACCGGGGAGCTGTTTTTT. As protein: CASRELAGTGELFF.

This rearrangement joins TRBV15 to TRBJ2-3; D is possibly TRBD1 (7 bases). Germline assignment: CDR1 LNHNV and CDR2 YYDKDF (reference sequence). This CDR3 has 17 amino acids. Trimming took off 0 bases at V and 2 bases at J, with 15 bases between the two ends. CDR3 loop: CATSRDRGDRFTDTQYF. In nucleotides, the CDR3 is TGTGCCACCAGCAGAGATAGGGGGGACAGATTCACAGATACGCAGTATTTT.

This rearrangement joins TRBV10-3 to TRBJ1-1; a weak D match, TRBD1 (5 bases). The CDR3 runs to 16 residues. V shed 6 bases and J shed 10 bases, with 27 bases lying between them. CDR1 is ENHRY, CDR2 SYGVKD, per germline. For the CDR3, the DNA is TGTGCCATCAGGGGAGGAGTTGAGACCCCCGGACACTCAGCTTTCTTT. Its translation: CAIRGGVETPGHSAFF.

This chain joins TRBV19 and TRBJ1-2; D is possibly TRBD1 (6 bases). V lost 3 bases, J lost 2 bases, and 10 bases lay in between. Germline CDR1 is LNHDA and CDR2 is SQIVND (reference sequence). There are 14 residues in the CDR3. The CDR3 bases are TGTGCCAGTAGTATCGAACAGGGAAACTATGGCTACACCTTC. Translation: CASSIEQGNYGYTF.

The V call is TRBV7-2, the J call TRBJ1-1; D not certain. V was shortened by 2 bases and J by 8 bases, with 12 bases between the two germline ends. Per germline, CDR1 SGHTA and CDR2 FQGNSA. This CDR3 region has 13 residues. CDR3 in DNA: TGTGCCAGCAGCTTAAATAGCTTCGTCGAAGCTTTCTTT. Its translation: CASSLNSFVEAFF.

CDR3 coding DNA: TGTGCCAGCAGCTTGGACAGGGGGCGGGTCCAAGAGACCCAGTACTTC. This sequence encodes CASSLDRGRVQETQYF. The V and J genes are TRBV5-6 and TRBJ2-5, with 9 positions matching TRBD1. The CDR3 is 16 amino acids. Germline V CDR1 and CDR2: SGHDT, YYEEEE. Losses at the gene ends were 0 bases for V and 1 base for J; bases not matched to a gene: 4.

The chain carries TRBV30 and TRBJ2-7; a possible D gene is TRBD1 (6 bases). V was trimmed by 7 bases and J by 3 bases, leaving 19 bases between them. This CDR3 region has 14 residues. Germline CDR1 GTSNPN, CDR2 SVGIG (reference sequence). This CDR3 reads CASRGFNTLYEQYF. The CDR3 nucleotides read TGTGCCTCCAGGGGTTTTAACACCCTCTACGAGCAGTACTTC. Looking up the rest from reference TRBV30 and TRBJ2-7 gives the full variable domain: SQTIHQWPATLVQPVGSPLSLECTVEGTSNPNLYWYRQAAGRGLQLLFYSVGIGQISSEVPQNLSASRPQDRQFILSSKKLLLSDSGFYLCASRGFNTLYEQYFGPGTRLTVT.

The chain recombines TRBV5-6 with TRBJ2-7, with a possible D match to TRBD1 (5 bases). Germline V CDR1 and CDR2: SGHDT, YYEEEE. The CDR3 sequence is 13 residues long. With 0 bases removed from V and 3 bases from J, the gap between germline ends came to 7 bases. The CDR3 loop is CASSLGQYYEQYF. The CDR3 region has the DNA TGTGCCAGCAGCTTGGGACAGTACTACGAGCAGTACTTC.

The rearrangement links TRBV19 to TRBJ1-1; no clear D. The CDR3 is 16 amino acids. Trimming left V 4 bases short and J 6 bases short, with 21 bases between. Per the germline V gene, CDR1 is LNHDA and CDR2 is SQIVND (reference sequence). For the CDR3, the DNA is TGTGCCAGTAGTAAGCCGACCGGAATCCAGGACTCTGAAGCTTTCTTT. The encoded protein is CASSKPTGIQDSEAFF.